The 20 T cell receptor beta chains in this list originate from one sample, sequenced in a study of technical replicates of blood from four donors. The method was immunoSEQ multiplex PCR; TCRdb's version includes in-frame clones alone and lacks a portion of them. This repertoire shows about 94,000 clones, approximately 96% found once; its top ten account for around 0.24%. Material for sequencing was T cells isolated from PBMCs. All receptors come from a human donor in good health.

The genes are TRBV10-3 and TRBJ2-1, with 8 bases fitting TRBD2. V shed 3 bases, J shed 6 bases, and the junction held 7 bases outside the gene matches. The germline V gene encodes CDR1 ENHRY and CDR2 SYGVKD. This CDR3 contains 15 residues. CDR3 sequence reads: CAISEAGAFFNEQFF. The CDR3 DNA reads as TGTGCCATCAGTGAAGCGGGAGCTTTCTTCAATGAGCAGTTCTTC.

The chain links TRBV20-1 to TRBJ1-1; 9 nucleotides line up with TRBD1. V gave up 2 bases and J gave up 13 bases; unmatched junction bases: 2. The length of the CDR3 is 10 residues. Germline CDR1 reads DFQATT; CDR2 reads SNEGSKA (reference sequence). The CDR3 loop reads CSARRDRDFF. The CDR3 DNA reads as TGCAGTGCTAGACGGGACAGGGATTTCTTT.

In its sample, this clone was seen a few times. The gene calls are TRBV29-1 and TRBJ2-3, with 9 bases identical to TRBD2. Germline loops: CDR1 SQVTM, CDR2 ANQGSEA. The CDR3 loop spans 14 amino acids. J lost 4 bases, V lost 4 bases, and 6 bases had no gene match. CDR3 in amino acids: CSVVTSGKPDTQYF. The CDR3 coding sequence is TGCAGCGTTGTGACTAGCGGCAAACCAGATACGCAGTATTTT.

The chain has TRBV6-1 and TRBJ2-3; D possibly corresponds to TRBD2 (6 bases). Germline loops: CDR1 MNHNS, CDR2 SASEGT. V lost 1 base and J lost 2, with 13 bases in between. The CDR3 covers 16 residues. The CDR3 region has the DNA TGTGCCAGCAGTGAAGTTGGAGGGGTGGTCACAGATACGCAGTATTTT. Protein product: CASSEVGGVVTDTQYF.

The gene calls are TRBV29-1 and TRBJ2-3, with TRBD1 matching 12 bases. After removal of 4 bases from V and 7 bases from J, the junction contained 6 bases not matched to a gene. Germline assignment: CDR1 SQVTM and CDR2 ANQGSEA. This CDR3 region has 14 residues. The CDR3 is CSVAGTGGRNTQYF. The CDR3 DNA follows: TGCAGCGTTGCCGGGACAGGGGGCAGGAATACGCAGTATTTT.

The rearrangement uses TRBV7-9 and TRBJ2-4, with 12 positions matching TRBD2. Per germline, CDR1 SEHNR and CDR2 FQNEAQ (reference sequence). V lost 3 bases, J lost 0 bases, and 9 bases stayed unmatched. The length of the CDR3 is 19 residues. CDR3 in DNA: TGTGCCAGCAGCTTTCGGCTAGCGGGAGGGGAGGGAGCCAAAAACATTCAGTACTTC. This sequence encodes CASSFRLAGGEGAKNIQYF. Supplemented by reference TRBV7-9 and TRBJ2-4, the full variable domain reads DTGVSQNPRHKITKRGQNVTFRCDPISEHNRLYWYRQTLGQGPEFLTYFQNEAQLEKSRLLSDRFSAERPKGSFSTLEIQRTEQGDSAMYLCASSFRLAGGEGAKNIQYFGAGTRLSVL.

The rearrangement joins TRBV30 to TRBJ1-1; D unresolved. This CDR3 region has 13 residues. Germline V gene data show CDR1 as GTSNPN and CDR2 as SVGIG (reference sequence). With 3 bases removed from V and 2 bases from J, the gap between germline ends came to 10 bases. The CDR3, as DNA: TGTGCCTGGAGCGCCTACAGCAACACTGAAGCTTTCTTT. Translated: CAWSAYSNTEAFF.

This chain's CDR3 is CASSILSTSGGAANTGELFF. DNA of the CDR3: TGTGCCAGTAGTATTTTGAGTACTAGCGGGGGGGCCGCGAACACCGGGGAGCTGTTTTTT. The genes are TRBV19 and TRBJ2-2, with 13 positions matching TRBD2. After removal of 3 bases from V and 0 bases from J, the junction contained 10 bases not matched to a gene. The germline V gene has CDR1 LNHDA and CDR2 SQIVND (reference sequence). The CDR3 length is 20 residues.

The V gene is TRBV29-1, the J gene TRBJ1-4; D not resolved. This CDR3 comprises 13 residues. Trimming took off 6 bases at V and 1 base at J, with 9 bases between the two ends. Germline values: CDR1 SQVTM, CDR2 ANQGSEA. CDR3 sequence reads: CSVLGITNEKLFF. In DNA, the CDR3 is TGCAGCGTACTAGGGATAACTAATGAAAAACTGTTTTTT.

The chain links TRBV6-6 to TRBJ2-3; 7 nucleotides line up with TRBD2. The CDR3 is 16 amino acids. Germline V gives CDR1 MNHNY, CDR2 SVGAGI (reference sequence). V shed 11 bases and J 1 base; nucleotides not matched to a gene: 15. The CDR3 DNA is TGTGCCGCCCAGGGAGGGAGGGGCGTAGGCACAGATACGCAGTATTTT. The encoded protein is CAAQGGRGVGTDTQYF.

J is TRBJ1-3 and V is TRBV2; possible D gene TRBD1, 6 bases. V gave up 6 bases and J gave up 3 bases, with 12 bases separating them. Looked up from germline, CDR1 is SNHLY and CDR2 is FYNNEI. The CDR3 covers 14 residues. Written as DNA, the CDR3 is TGTGCCAGCAGCCGGGACACTGATGGAAACACCATATATTTT. This codes for CASSRDTDGNTIYF.

V and J are TRBV12-5 and TRBJ2-3; 8 bases map to TRBD2. The V and J ends lost 2 bases and 3 bases, in that order; junction bases with no gene match: 10. Germline V gene lookup returns CDR1 LGHNT and CDR2 FRNRAP. The CDR3 covers 17 residues. CDR3 nucleotide sequence: TGTGCTAGTGGTTTGAAACCGGGGGGGGCTTGGACAGATACGCAGTATTTT. Amino acids: CASGLKPGGAWTDTQYF.

This rearrangement joins TRBV28 to TRBJ2-7; D is uncertain. Per the germline V gene, CDR1 is MDHEN and CDR2 is SYDVKM. Trimming left V 1 base short and J 5 bases short, with 21 bases between. The CDR3 loop spans 17 amino acids. Written as DNA, the CDR3 is TGTGCCAGCAGTTTATCCCCTTCACACGGTCTTCGGGACGAGCAGTACTTC. It codes for CASSLSPSHGLRDEQYF.

CDR3 DNA: TGCGCCAGCAGCTTCGACAGTTTTAACTATGGCTACACCTTC. Protein product: CASSFDSFNYGYTF. V and J are TRBV5-1 and TRBJ1-2; the D gene is possibly TRBD1 (5 bases). Trimming stripped 2 bases from V and 1 base from J, with 9 bases between. CDR1 is SGHRS, CDR2 YFSETQ, per germline. This CDR3 is 14 amino acids long.

The chain carries TRBV29-1 and TRBJ1-1; D unresolved. The germline CDR1 and CDR2 sequences are SQVTM and ANQGSEA. Trimming took 2 bases from V and 6 from J, leaving 22 bases between them. The CDR3 contains 16 residues. The CDR3 protein is CSVETYGKGLFSEAFF. CDR3 nucleotide sequence: TGCAGCGTTGAAACGTACGGGAAGGGTTTATTCTCTGAAGCTTTCTTT.

This chain links TRBV7-9 with TRBJ1-1, with 9 nucleotides matching TRBD1. The length of the CDR3 is 12 residues. CDR1 is SEHNR, CDR2 FQNEAQ, per germline (reference sequence). V dropped 7 bases and J dropped 7; count of bases not matched to a gene: 4. CDR3 amino acids: CASIGTGFEAFF. In nucleotides, the CDR3 is TGTGCCAGCATCGGGACAGGGTTTGAAGCTTTCTTT.

The CDR3 DNA reads as TGTGCCAGCAGTGGAACCGGGACAGGGGTACCCTACGAGCAGTACTTC. It codes for CASSGTGTGVPYEQYF. The chain recombines TRBV28 with TRBJ2-7, with 10 positions matching TRBD1. The CDR3 consists of 16 residues. J lost 2 bases, V lost 5 bases, and 9 bases had no gene match. Looked up from germline, CDR1 is MDHEN and CDR2 is SYDVKM.

This chain links TRBV9 with TRBJ2-5; D perhaps matches TRBD2 (5 bases). CDR3 length equals 12 residues. In germline, CDR1 is SGDLS, CDR2 YYNGEE. V gave up 3 bases and J gave up 5 bases, with 8 bases separating them. CDR3 residues: CASSGEWETQYF. In DNA form, the CDR3 reads TGTGCCAGCAGCGGGGAGTGGGAGACCCAGTACTTC.

The chain employs TRBV9 and TRBJ2-5; TRBD2 agrees at 11 bases. The CDR3 length is 16 residues. Looked up from germline, CDR1 is SGDLS and CDR2 is YYNGEE. The ends lost 0 bases at V and 5 bases at J; junction bases unmatched: 6. As DNA, the CDR3 is TGTGCCAGCAGCGTAGGCACTAGCGGGGGCGGGGAGACCCAGTACTTC. Its translation is CASSVGTSGGGETQYF.

This chain joins TRBV19 and TRBJ2-3; a possible D gene is TRBD1 (5 bases). The V end was cut by 2 bases, the J end by 2 bases, with 8 bases between. The germline V gene encodes CDR1 LNHDA and CDR2 SQIVND (reference sequence). The CDR3 extends over 14 amino acids. CDR3 loop: CASSISGFTDTQYF. CDR3 coding DNA: TGTGCCAGTAGTATATCAGGGTTCACAGATACGCAGTATTTT. The full variable domain, with the rest looked up from reference TRBV19 and TRBJ2-3, is DGGITQSPKYLFRKEGQNVTLSCEQNLNHDAMYWYRQDPGQGLRLIYYSQIVNDFQKGDIAEGYSVSREKKESFPLTVTSAQKNPTAFYLCASSISGFTDTQYFGPGTRLTVL.